The 16 T cell receptor beta chains below all came from one sample that was sequenced in a study of blood T cell repertoires in COVID-19. Clones were read by immunoSEQ multiplex PCR, and TCRdb kept only the in-frame ones, dropping some. The sample records about 260,000 clones, approximately 90% being singletons. Sequences were obtained from peripheral blood. Receptor source: a woman aged 40 to 50 with acute or convalescent COVID-19.

The chain employs TRBV6-2 or TRBV6-3 and TRBJ1-5, with unresolved D. Trimming left V 0 bases short and J 0 bases short, with 6 bases between. Germline values: CDR1 MNHEY, CDR2 SVGEGT. This CDR3 spans 15 amino acids. CDR3 protein: CASSYSRDSNQPQHF. CDR3 DNA: TGTGCCAGCAGTTACTCCCGGGATAGCAATCAGCCCCAGCATTTT.

The genes are TRBV11-2 and TRBJ1-4; 11 bases match TRBD1. The V gene end was trimmed by 5 bases and the J gene end by 8 bases; junction bases not matched to a gene: 7. Germline values: CDR1 SGHAT, CDR2 FQNNGV. CDR3 length equals 15 residues. The CDR3 DNA reads as TGTGCCAGCAGCCCCCGGACAGGGGGCAAGGAAAAACTGTTTTTT. As protein: CASSPRTGGKEKLFF.

This clone appeared once. The chain has TRBV5-6 and TRBJ1-1, with TRBD1 matching over 8 bases. J was trimmed by 2 bases and V by 4 bases; bases with no gene match: 10. Germline CDR1 and CDR2: SGHDT and YYEEEE. This CDR3 has 16 amino acids. CDR3 in DNA: TGTGCCAGCAGCCTTCCCCGGGACAGGCCCAACACTGAAGCTTTCTTT. As protein: CASSLPRDRPNTEAFF.

This clone was seen more than once but under ten times. The genes are TRBV5-4 and TRBJ1-1; no reliable D call. CDR3 length: 14 amino acids. In germline, CDR1 is SGHNT, CDR2 YYREEE (reference sequence). Trimming removed 4 bases at V and 7 bases at J, with 17 bases between. CDR3 in amino acids: CASSRERDAHEAFF. The CDR3 DNA is TGTGCCAGCAGCCGAGAGAGGGATGCCCATGAAGCTTTCTTT.

V and J are TRBV7-2 and TRBJ2-5; 8 bases are a match to TRBD2. Germline loops: CDR1 SGHTA, CDR2 FQGNSA. Losses at the gene ends were 3 bases for V and 4 bases for J; bases not matched to a gene: 4. The CDR3 has 14 residues. CDR3 nucleotide sequence: TGTGCCAGCAGCTTCACCGGGACTAGAGAGACCCAGTACTTC. As protein: CASSFTGTRETQYF.

V is TRBV30 and J is TRBJ2-7; 9 bases align to TRBD1. Trimming took 3 bases from V and 9 from J; bases not matched to a gene: 9. This CDR3 spans 13 amino acids. The germline V gene has CDR1 GTSNPN and CDR2 SVGIG (reference sequence). CDR3: CAWRNTGGSGQYV. CDR3 DNA: TGTGCCTGGAGGAATACAGGGGGCAGCGGGCAGTACGTC.

The chain is built from TRBV2 and TRBJ1-4, with 7 bases matching TRBD1. CDR3 length: 15 amino acids. The V gene end was trimmed by 5 bases and the J gene end by 4 bases; junction bases not matched to a gene: 7. Germline lookup yields CDR1 SNHLY and CDR2 FYNNEI. The CDR3 is CASSSRDSFNEKLFF. CDR3 DNA sequence: TGTGCCAGCAGTTCAAGGGACAGCTTTAATGAAAAACTGTTTTTT.

V gene TRBV19 combines with J gene TRBJ1-2, with a possible D match to TRBD1 (6 bases). The ends were cut back, 6 bases at V and 3 bases at J, with 14 bases in the middle. The CDR3 extends over 14 amino acids. The germline V gene encodes CDR1 LNHDA and CDR2 SQIVND (reference sequence). This CDR3 is CASSTGRVYYGYTF. CDR3 coding DNA: TGTGCCAGTAGCACAGGGAGAGTTTACTATGGCTACACCTTC.

This clone has more than one count but fewer than ten. The chain joins TRBV2 to TRBJ1-1; D call uncertain. Trimming removed 8 bases from V and 2 bases from J, with 6 bases in between. Germline assignment: CDR1 SNHLY and CDR2 FYNNEI. CDR3 size: 11 residues. The DNA of the CDR3 is TGTGCCAGCCATTTTAACACTGAAGCTTTCTTT. Encoded protein: CASHFNTEAFF.

J is TRBJ2-3 and V is TRBV7-6; TRBD2 agrees at 7 bases. CDR1 and CDR2 (germline): SGHVS, FNYEAQ. CDR3 length: 15 amino acids. The trim removed 1 base at V and 4 bases at J, leaving 5 bases unmatched. The CDR3 loop is CASSLGGGRSDTQYF. For the CDR3, the DNA is TGTGCCAGCAGCTTAGGGGGGGGGAGATCAGATACGCAGTATTTT.

The CDR3 region is CASSVEGAGDTQYF. CDR3 coding DNA: TGTGCCAGCAGTGTGGAGGGGGCAGGAGATACGCAGTATTTT. The chain recombines TRBV6-4 with TRBJ2-3; possible D gene TRBD1, 7 bases. The length of the CDR3 is 14 residues. The germline CDR1 and CDR2 sequences are MRHNA and SNTAGT. V lost 4 bases, J lost 5 bases, and 13 bases lay in between.

This clone was observed a few times. This rearrangement joins TRBV5-6 to TRBJ1-3; 8 nucleotides line up with TRBD1. Trimming at V came to 0 bases and at J to 3 bases, leaving 2 bases not matched to a gene. Germline assignment: CDR1 SGHDT and CDR2 YYEEEE. This CDR3 has 15 amino acids. The CDR3 spells CASSLGTGHGNTIYF. CDR3 DNA sequence: TGTGCCAGCAGCTTGGGGACAGGGCATGGAAACACCATATATTTT.

In this sample, this clone turned up once. The chain recombines TRBV2 with TRBJ1-4; no definite D call. Deletions cut 7 bases from V and 4 bases from J, with 4 bases between. Germline lookup yields CDR1 SNHLY and CDR2 FYNNEI. This CDR3 is built from 11 residues. The CDR3: CASTINEKLFF. The CDR3 DNA is TGTGCCAGCACCATTAATGAAAAACTGTTTTTT. Looking up the rest from reference TRBV2 and TRBJ1-4 gives the full variable domain: EPEVTQTPSHQVTQMGQEVILRCVPISNHLYFYWYRQILGQKVEFLVSFYNNEISEKSEIFDDQFSVERPDGSNFTLKIRSTKLEDSAMYFCASTINEKLFFGSGTQLSVL.

This chain connects TRBV30 to TRBJ1-2, with D possibly being TRBD1 (6 bases). The CDR3 sequence is 13 residues long. Germline V lookup: CDR1 GTSNPN, CDR2 SVGIG (reference sequence). Trimming removed 3 bases at V and 8 bases at J, with 16 bases between. The DNA for the CDR3 is TGTGCCTGGAGGGTCACAGGGAGTAGCGGCTACACCTTC. Translation: CAWRVTGSSGYTF.

This clone was found once. The CDR3 protein is CSTRDNYGYTF. In nucleotides, the CDR3 is TGCAGTACCCGGGATAACTATGGCTACACCTTC. V usage is TRBV20-1 and J usage is TRBJ1-2; no reliable D call. Germline V gene data show CDR1 as DFQATT and CDR2 as SNEGSKA (reference sequence). Between the trimmed V and J ends, which lost 8 bases and 1 base, there was a span of 8 bases. The CDR3 has 11 amino acids.

The chain couples TRBV18 to TRBJ1-1; TRBD1 matches at 9 bases. The CDR3 has 17 residues. Trimming at V came to 2 bases and at J to 0 bases, leaving 7 bases not matched to a gene. CDR1 is KGHSH and CDR2 is LQKENI in the germline V gene. DNA for the CDR3: TGTGCCAGCTCACCAACCGGGACAGGGATCCTGAACACTGAAGCTTTCTTT. Translated, it gives CASSPTGTGILNTEAFF.